This passage covers 2 T cell receptor beta chains from one sample sequenced in a study of CXCR3-negative and CXCR3-positive naive CD8 T cells (dated by TCRdb to about 2019). General findings and caveats noted by the study authors: TRB CDR3s from CXCR3-positive naive cells showed higher hydrophobicity (lower Kidera factor 4), lower energy, and higher strength and volume indices than CXCR3-negative naive cells.

For these receptors, no antigen is known. Sequencer: NextSeq 550. The Human TCR Profiling Kit (MiLaboratory) was used to make UMI-labeled 5' RACE TRB cDNA libraries. Through TCRdb reprocessing, the reads give one entry per CDR3 protein sequence; DNA is omitted. This sample's table lists about 150,000 distinct CDR3 sequences. The ten most abundant clones make up 0.41% of the sample. The sequenced sample was naive CXCR3+ CD8+ T cells from blood. The cell subset or site tag for this specimen amounts to: CD45RO-CCR7+CD27+CD95- naive CD8+ T cells expressing CXCR3 (TNR3+). The receptors shown here come from a human donor in good health. Some clones in this sample may be carry-over from other donors' samples.

The chain employs TRBV9 and TRBJ2-3. CDR3 size: 14 residues. Germline values: CDR1 SGDLS, CDR2 YYNGEE. CDR3 in amino acids: CASSAETSTDTQYF.

The CDR3 region is CASSAVTGTGNTIYF. The V call is TRBV11-2, the J call TRBJ1-3; the D gene TCRdb calls, TRBD1, cannot be checked with no DNA. CDR3 length: 15 residues. Per germline, CDR1 SGHAT and CDR2 FQNNGV. The full variable domain, its missing parts supplied by reference TRBV11-2 and TRBJ1-3, is EAGVAQSPRYKIIEKRQSVAFWCNPISGHATLYWYQQILGQGPKLLIQFQNNGVVDDSQLPKDRFSAERLKGVDSTLKIQPAKLEDSAVYLCASSAVTGTGNTIYFGEGSWLTVV.